The rows below give T cell receptor beta chains drawn from one sample of a study of T-cell reconstitution after alpha-beta-depleted transplantation in children. One entry per CDR3 protein results from TCRdb running MiXCR on the PCR reads. The sample carries about 500,000 distinct CDR3 sequences, 10% to 12% recorded once. Source: PBMCs, mostly from graft donor cells, taken 180 days after TCRalphabeta/CD19-depleted stem cell transplant. All receptors come from a female patient aged 2-10 years who had a stem cell transplant for aplastic anemia, so the T cells may come from the graft donor. The CDR3 runs from the conserved cysteine through the conserved F or W. The order of the fields is J gene, V gene, CDR3 protein.

J: TRBJ2-7; V: TRBV6-5; CDR3: CASSYARGLAYEQYF
J: TRBJ2-7; V: TRBV4-2; CDR3: CASSQGSSKQYF
J: TRBJ1-1; V: TRBV11-3; CDR3: CASSLRNQGGTEAFF
J: TRBJ2-5; V: TRBV5-1; CDR3: CASRTLAAGEGETQYF
J: TRBJ2-2; V: TRBV9; CDR3: CASSVTGGVGAVELFF
J: TRBJ2-5; V: TRBV27; CDR3: CASSPLPPAQETQYF
J: TRBJ2-7; V: TRBV20-1; CDR3: CSARLAGGPFYEQYF
J: TRBJ2-3; V: TRBV5-1; CDR3: CASSNLTGTDTQYF
J: TRBJ2-1; V: TRBV7-9; CDR3: CASSLIQGAWNEQFF
J: TRBJ2-3; V: TRBV7-2; CDR3: CASSRTVRWLAANPKADTQYF
J: TRBJ2-1; V: TRBV6-6; CDR3: CASIGAGNNEQFF
J: TRBJ2-3; V: TRBV11-2; CDR3: CASSLFPRLASGGADTQYF
J: TRBJ1-1; V: TRBV5-1; CDR3: CASSLRLDGTLGTEAFF
J: TRBJ2-2; V: TRBV27; CDR3: CASSFLVNTGELFF
J: TRBJ1-6; V: TRBV7-2; CDR3: CASSLPGTGTSPLHF
J: TRBJ2-7; V: TRBV7-9; CDR3: CASSLGTGARYEQYF
J: TRBJ1-5; V: TRBV2; CDR3: CASSGPGYSNQPQHF
J: TRBJ2-5; V: TRBV2; CDR3: CASRGGRPQETQYF
J: TRBJ1-5; V: TRBV18; CDR3: CASSQTGTGGQYSSNQPQHF
J: TRBJ2-3; V: TRBV5-1; CDR3: CASSWGTGTWERNTQYF
J: TRBJ2-2; V: TRBV4-2; CDR3: CASSQDGPTSLAGNTGELFF
J: TRBJ2-7; V: TRBV7-2; CDR3: CASSLFREQYF
J: TRBJ2-1; V: TRBV20-1; CDR3: CSARRPSSYNEQFF
J: TRBJ2-1; V: TRBV28; CDR3: CASSLSPQPNEQFF
J: TRBJ2-5; V: TRBV7-2; CDR3: CASSPGTGSYQETQYF
J: TRBJ1-1; V: TRBV20-1; CDR3: CSARVERQGNTEAFF
J: TRBJ2-3; V: TRBV6-2/TRBV6-3; CDR3: CASSYRGTDTQYF
J: TRBJ2-7; V: TRBV7-2; CDR3: CASSLARSSYEQYF
J: TRBJ2-1; V: TRBV20-1; CDR3: CSTSFGTSGSWQFF
J: TRBJ1-5; V: TRBV21-1; CDR3: CASSKEDPKGSF
J: TRBJ1-1; V: TRBV29-1; CDR3: CSVEDRGRGVRPEAFF
J: TRBJ2-5; V: TRBV10-3; CDR3: CAISESASGREETQYF
J: TRBJ2-1; V: TRBV12-3/TRBV12-4; CDR3: CASRAQALGTNEQFF
J: TRBJ1-4; V: TRBV5-1; CDR3: CASSLYTGADCKLFF
J: TRBJ2-2; V: TRBV7-2; CDR3: CASSPQSYTGELFF
J: TRBJ2-7; V: TRBV4-3; CDR3: CASTPGLAGSYEQYF
J: TRBJ1-4; V: TRBV20-1; CDR3: CSARDSTKEKLFF
J: TRBJ1-4; V: TRBV3-1; CDR3: CASSQAEGGVGKLFF
J: TRBJ2-7; V: TRBV20-1; CDR3: CSARNRGPPYEQYF
J: TRBJ1-5; V: TRBV4-3; CDR3: CASSQDRRGNQPQHF
J: TRBJ2-1; V: TRBV7-9; CDR3: CASSLVAASYNEQFF
J: TRBJ2-7; V: TRBV20-1; CDR3: CSARYSYEQYF
J: TRBJ2-7; V: TRBV5-1; CDR3: CASSRASAYEQYF
J: TRBJ1-2; V: TRBV18; CDR3: CASSPSSPYGYTF